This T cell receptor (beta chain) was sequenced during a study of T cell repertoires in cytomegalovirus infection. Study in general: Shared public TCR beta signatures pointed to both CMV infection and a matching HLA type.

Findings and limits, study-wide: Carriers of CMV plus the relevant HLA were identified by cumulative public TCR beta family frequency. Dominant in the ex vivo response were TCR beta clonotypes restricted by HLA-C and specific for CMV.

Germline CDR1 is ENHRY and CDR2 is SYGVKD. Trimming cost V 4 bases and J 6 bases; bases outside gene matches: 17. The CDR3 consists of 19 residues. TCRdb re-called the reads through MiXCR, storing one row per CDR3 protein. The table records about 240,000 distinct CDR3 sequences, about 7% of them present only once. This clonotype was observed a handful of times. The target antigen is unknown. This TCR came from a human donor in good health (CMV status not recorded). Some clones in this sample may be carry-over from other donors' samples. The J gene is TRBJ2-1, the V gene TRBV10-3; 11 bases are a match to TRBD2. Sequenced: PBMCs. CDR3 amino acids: CAISGVGLAGGRLGNEQFF. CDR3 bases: TGTGCCATCAGTGGGGTGGGGCTAGCGGGGGGCCGATTGGGCAATGAGCAGTTCTTC.